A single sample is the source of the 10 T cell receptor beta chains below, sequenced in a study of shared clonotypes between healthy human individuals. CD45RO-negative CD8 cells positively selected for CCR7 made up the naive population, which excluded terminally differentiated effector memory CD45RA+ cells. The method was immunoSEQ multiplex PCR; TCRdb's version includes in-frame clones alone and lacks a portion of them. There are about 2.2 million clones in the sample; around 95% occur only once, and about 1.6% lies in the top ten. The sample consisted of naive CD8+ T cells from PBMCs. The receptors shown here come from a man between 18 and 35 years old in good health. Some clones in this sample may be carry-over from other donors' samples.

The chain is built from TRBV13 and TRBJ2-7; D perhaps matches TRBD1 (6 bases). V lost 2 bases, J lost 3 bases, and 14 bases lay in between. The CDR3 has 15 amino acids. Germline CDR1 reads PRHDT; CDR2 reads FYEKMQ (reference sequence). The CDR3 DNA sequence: TGTGCCAGCAGCTTATTTCGGGACACGTACTACGAGCAGTACTTC. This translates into CASSLFRDTYYEQYF.

DNA of the CDR3: TGTGCCTGGAGTGTGTTTTCCGGGAGCTTCGTAGATACGCAGTATTTT. This gives the protein CAWSVFSGSFVDTQYF. This chain joins TRBV30 and TRBJ2-3; D may be TRBD2 (6 bases). V was clipped by 0 bases and J by 5 bases, with 18 bases between them. The CDR3 runs to 16 residues. Germline-derived CDR1 and CDR2 are GTSNPN and SVGIG (reference sequence).

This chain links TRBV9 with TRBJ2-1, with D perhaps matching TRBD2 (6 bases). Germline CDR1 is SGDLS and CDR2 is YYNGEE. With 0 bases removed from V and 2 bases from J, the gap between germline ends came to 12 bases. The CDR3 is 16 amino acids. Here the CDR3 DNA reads TGTGCCAGCAGCGTAGGGGACTTTCTCACCTACAATGAGCAGTTCTTC. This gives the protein CASSVGDFLTYNEQFF.

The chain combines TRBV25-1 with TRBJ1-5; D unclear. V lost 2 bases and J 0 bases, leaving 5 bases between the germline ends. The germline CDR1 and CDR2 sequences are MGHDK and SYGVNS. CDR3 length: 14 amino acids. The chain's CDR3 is CASSEIDSNQPQHF. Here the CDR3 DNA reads TGTGCCAGCAGTGAAATTGATAGCAATCAGCCCCAGCATTTT.

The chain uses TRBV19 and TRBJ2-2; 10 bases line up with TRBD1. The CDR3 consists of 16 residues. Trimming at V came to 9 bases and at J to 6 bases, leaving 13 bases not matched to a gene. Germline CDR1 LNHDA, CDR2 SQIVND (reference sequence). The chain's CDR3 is CASDRGRGVKSGELFF. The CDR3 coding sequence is TGTGCCAGCGACAGGGGGCGCGGAGTTAAGTCCGGGGAGCTGTTTTTT.

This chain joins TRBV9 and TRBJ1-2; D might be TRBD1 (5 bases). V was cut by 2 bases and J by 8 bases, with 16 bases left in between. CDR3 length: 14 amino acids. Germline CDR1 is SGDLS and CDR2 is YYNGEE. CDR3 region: CASSVAGHLRGYTF. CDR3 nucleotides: TGTGCCAGCAGCGTTGCAGGGCATTTGAGGGGCTACACCTTC.

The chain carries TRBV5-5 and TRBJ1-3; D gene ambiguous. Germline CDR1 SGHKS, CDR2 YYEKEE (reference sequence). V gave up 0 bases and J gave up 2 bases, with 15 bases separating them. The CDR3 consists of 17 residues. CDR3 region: CASSLVGSQPPGNTIYF. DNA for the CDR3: TGTGCCAGCAGCTTGGTAGGGTCCCAGCCACCTGGAAACACCATATATTTT.

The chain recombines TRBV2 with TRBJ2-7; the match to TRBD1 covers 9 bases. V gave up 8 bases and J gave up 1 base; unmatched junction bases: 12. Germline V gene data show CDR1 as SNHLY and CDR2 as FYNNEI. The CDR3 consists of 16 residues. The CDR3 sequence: CASGRDGTGISYEQYF. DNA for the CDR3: TGTGCCAGCGGCCGTGACGGGACAGGGATTTCCTACGAGCAGTACTTC.

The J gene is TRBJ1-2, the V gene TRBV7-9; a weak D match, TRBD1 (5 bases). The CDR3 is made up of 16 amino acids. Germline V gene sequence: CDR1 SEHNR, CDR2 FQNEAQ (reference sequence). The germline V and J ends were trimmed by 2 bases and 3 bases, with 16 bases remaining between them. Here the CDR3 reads CASSLNPATVDYGYTF. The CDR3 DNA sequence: TGTGCCAGCAGCTTAAACCCAGCGACAGTCGACTATGGCTACACCTTC.

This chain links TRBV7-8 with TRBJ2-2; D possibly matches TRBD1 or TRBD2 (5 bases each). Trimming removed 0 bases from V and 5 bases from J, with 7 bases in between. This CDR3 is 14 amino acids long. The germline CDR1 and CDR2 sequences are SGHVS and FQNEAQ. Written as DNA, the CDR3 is TGTGCCAGCAGCTTAGCGTGGGGGACCGGGGAGCTGTTTTTT. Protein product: CASSLAWGTGELFF.